Listed below are T cell receptor beta chains from one sample, sequenced in a study of OX40 agonist ivuxolimab in advanced cancers. Generated by immunoSEQ multiplex PCR, the TCRdb table keeps only in-frame clones and is missing some. This table holds more than 80,000 clones, around nine tenths found once. Sequencing used CD4+ or CD8+ T cells sorted from blood, obtained in a trial of the OX40 agonist ivuxolimab. All receptors come from an adult with an advanced solid tumor such as melanoma, head and neck, liver or kidney cancer. Both conserved end residues are part of each CDR3. Each record gives: V gene, D gene, clone size, J gene, CDR3 DNA, CDR3 protein. The D gene is left open where the match is weak. The size entry is marked missing in some rows and otherwise reads once, few, many or a size class.

v_gene: TRBV27
d_gene: -
abundance: -
j_gene: TRBJ1-2
CDR3nt: TGTGCCAGCAGTGAGGACGGACCCTATCGGGGCTACACCTTC
CDR3aa: CASSEDGPYRGYTF

v_gene: TRBV19
d_gene: -
abundance: -
j_gene: TRBJ1-4
CDR3nt: TGTGCCAGTAGTATAGGACAGACCCCATCTAATGAAAAACTGTTTTTT
CDR3aa: CASSIGQTPSNEKLFF

v_gene: TRBV27
d_gene: TRBD1
abundance: -
j_gene: TRBJ2-7
CDR3nt: TGTGCCAGCAGTTCAAGTAGGGGGCTTTACGAGCAGTACTTC
CDR3aa: CASSSSRGLYEQYF

v_gene: TRBV5-4
d_gene: -
abundance: -
j_gene: TRBJ2-3
CDR3nt: TGTGCCAGCAGCTTGGGACCGGGGGAGCTAACAGATACGCAGTATTTT
CDR3aa: CASSLGPGELTDTQYF

v_gene: TRBV19
d_gene: TRBD1
abundance: -
j_gene: TRBJ1-1
CDR3nt: TGTGCCAGTAGTGTCGACAGGGGAAACACTGAAGCTTTCTTT
CDR3aa: CASSVDRGNTEAFF

v_gene: TRBV4-3
d_gene: -
abundance: -
j_gene: TRBJ1-1
CDR3nt: TGCGCCAGCAGCCAGAGTCAAGGTTTTTTGGGGACTGAAGCTTTCTTT
CDR3aa: CASSQSQGFLGTEAFF

v_gene: TRBV27
d_gene: TRBD2
abundance: -
j_gene: TRBJ2-1
CDR3nt: TGTGCCAGCAGTCTGGAGCGGGGTGGGGGGCAGTTCTTC
CDR3aa: CASSLERGGGQFF

v_gene: TRBV28
d_gene: -
abundance: -
j_gene: TRBJ2-3
CDR3nt: TGTGCCAGCAGTTTAGGGGTCGGGGGCGCCCTCCCAGATACGCAGTATTTT
CDR3aa: CASSLGVGGALPDTQYF

v_gene: TRBV11-2
d_gene: -
abundance: once
j_gene: TRBJ1-1
CDR3nt: TGTGCCAGCAGCGGGGACGGGAACACTGAAGCTTTCTTT
CDR3aa: CASSGDGNTEAFF

v_gene: TRBV19
d_gene: -
abundance: -
j_gene: TRBJ2-3
CDR3nt: TGTGCCAGTAGACAGGGAGGAACAGATACGCAGTATTTT
CDR3aa: CASRQGGTDTQYF

v_gene: TRBV7-9
d_gene: -
abundance: once
j_gene: TRBJ2-7
CDR3nt: TGTGCCAGCAGCTTCCCCCTGAGCGAGCAGTACTTC
CDR3aa: CASSFPLSEQYF

v_gene: TRBV28
d_gene: -
abundance: -
j_gene: TRBJ1-4
CDR3nt: TGTGCCAGCAGTTTACCCGGTAGGATGAATGAAAAACTGTTTTTT
CDR3aa: CASSLPGRMNEKLFF

v_gene: TRBV19
d_gene: -
abundance: -
j_gene: TRBJ1-3
CDR3nt: TGTGCCATCCAGGGCTCTGGAAACACCATATATTTT
CDR3aa: CAIQGSGNTIYF

v_gene: TRBV19
d_gene: TRBD1
abundance: -
j_gene: TRBJ2-1
CDR3nt: TGTGCCAGTAGTGAACAGGGGGCGCGAAATGAGCAGTTCTTC
CDR3aa: CASSEQGARNEQFF

v_gene: TRBV19
d_gene: -
abundance: -
j_gene: TRBJ1-4
CDR3nt: TGTGCCAGTAGTTCTCGGGAAAATGAAAAACTGTTTTTT
CDR3aa: CASSSRENEKLFF

v_gene: TRBV28
d_gene: TRBD1
abundance: -
j_gene: TRBJ1-2
CDR3nt: TGTGCCAGCAGTACGGGACAGGGGGCAGCGAGCTACACCTTC
CDR3aa: CASSTGQGAASYTF

v_gene: TRBV9
d_gene: TRBD2
abundance: -
j_gene: TRBJ2-2
CDR3nt: TGTGCCAGCAGCGTAGGAACCAGCGGGGGGGCCACCGGGGAGCTGTTTTTT
CDR3aa: CASSVGTSGGATGELFF

v_gene: TRBV11-2
d_gene: TRBD2
abundance: -
j_gene: TRBJ2-5
CDR3nt: TGTGCCAGCAGCCCCCGCGTCGGGGGGGCGGAGACCCAGTACTTC
CDR3aa: CASSPRVGGAETQYF

v_gene: TRBV10-1
d_gene: -
abundance: -
j_gene: TRBJ1-6
CDR3nt: TGCGCCAGCAGTGTATGGGTGCCTTCTTATAATTCACCCCTCCACTTT
CDR3aa: CASSVWVPSYNSPLHF

v_gene: TRBV6-6
d_gene: -
abundance: -
j_gene: TRBJ1-3
CDR3nt: TGTGCCAGCAGATCACAGGGCGTCGGAAACACCATATATTTT
CDR3aa: CASRSQGVGNTIYF

v_gene: TRBV4-3
d_gene: -
abundance: -
j_gene: TRBJ1-4
CDR3nt: TGCGCCAGCAGCCAAGATTGGGACGGCGATCGAAAACTGTTTTTT
CDR3aa: CASSQDWDGDRKLFF

v_gene: TRBV10-3
d_gene: -
abundance: -
j_gene: TRBJ2-7
CDR3nt: TGTGCCATCAGATTCCCAGGGGGACTGGGGGAGCAGTACTTC
CDR3aa: CAIRFPGGLGEQYF

v_gene: TRBV9
d_gene: TRBD2
abundance: -
j_gene: TRBJ2-3
CDR3nt: TGTGCCAGCAGCCGGGACTACACAGATACGCAGTATTTT
CDR3aa: CASSRDYTDTQYF

v_gene: TRBV28
d_gene: -
abundance: -
j_gene: TRBJ1-6
CDR3nt: TGTGCCAGCATTCTGGGGTTCTATAATTCACCCCTCCACTTT
CDR3aa: CASILGFYNSPLHF

v_gene: TRBV27
d_gene: -
abundance: -
j_gene: TRBJ1-4
CDR3nt: TGTGCCAGCAGTTTAAAGGCGGCCAGTGAAAAACTGTTTTTT
CDR3aa: CASSLKAASEKLFF

v_gene: TRBV29-1
d_gene: -
abundance: -
j_gene: TRBJ2-7
CDR3nt: TGCAGCGTTGCACGCGAAGACGGAGTCTACGAGCAGTACTTC
CDR3aa: CSVAREDGVYEQYF

v_gene: TRBV6-5
d_gene: -
abundance: -
j_gene: TRBJ1-2
CDR3nt: TGTGCCAGCAGTTTAACCGATAACTATGGCTACACCTTC
CDR3aa: CASSLTDNYGYTF

v_gene: TRBV30
d_gene: -
abundance: -
j_gene: TRBJ2-5
CDR3nt: TGTGCCTGGAGTGTAGGGGGGGGAGGAGAGACCCAGTACTTC
CDR3aa: CAWSVGGGGETQYF

v_gene: TRBV18
d_gene: -
abundance: -
j_gene: TRBJ2-7
CDR3nt: TGTGCCAGCTCTCGAAGATTCGAGCAGTACTTC
CDR3aa: CASSRRFEQYF

v_gene: TRBV11-2
d_gene: TRBD1
abundance: -
j_gene: TRBJ1-6
CDR3nt: TGTGCCAGCAGCCAGGGACAGGGGTATTCACCCCTCCACTTT
CDR3aa: CASSQGQGYSPLHF

v_gene: TRBV19
d_gene: -
abundance: -
j_gene: TRBJ1-5
CDR3nt: TGTGCCAGTAGTATAGATCCCGGGGGGCAGCCCCAGCATTTT
CDR3aa: CASSIDPGGQPQHF

v_gene: TRBV6-5
d_gene: -
abundance: -
j_gene: TRBJ1-2
CDR3nt: TGTGCCAGCACCACGGGCTTGGCTGGCTACACCTTC
CDR3aa: CASTTGLAGYTF

v_gene: TRBV10-3
d_gene: TRBD2
abundance: -
j_gene: TRBJ2-5
CDR3nt: TGTGCCATCAGGCCGGACACTAGCGGGGGGGAGACCCAGTACTTC
CDR3aa: CAIRPDTSGGETQYF